This record concerns one T cell receptor beta chain sequence. These data originate in a study of cytomegalovirus exposure and HLA in healthy donors. The PCR made use of 60 Vbeta and 13 Jbeta primers. Profiled with immunoSEQ multiplex PCR; TCRdb holds only in-frame clones, not every one. Here the sample spans roughly 110,000 clones, less than 85% being singletons. The CDR3 has 18 residues. V lost 0 bases, J lost 3 bases, and 19 bases lay in between. From germline, CDR1 is MNHNS and CDR2 SASEGT. V gene TRBV6-1 combines with J gene TRBJ2-3; possible D gene TRBD2, 6 bases. The specimen sequenced was PBMCs. The TCR was taken from a woman in her forties in good health and CMV-seropositive. CDR3 in amino acids: CASSEAVGGPVHTDTQYF. The CDR3 region has the DNA TGTGCCAGCAGTGAAGCGGTCGGGGGTCCGGTACATACAGATACGCAGTATTTT.